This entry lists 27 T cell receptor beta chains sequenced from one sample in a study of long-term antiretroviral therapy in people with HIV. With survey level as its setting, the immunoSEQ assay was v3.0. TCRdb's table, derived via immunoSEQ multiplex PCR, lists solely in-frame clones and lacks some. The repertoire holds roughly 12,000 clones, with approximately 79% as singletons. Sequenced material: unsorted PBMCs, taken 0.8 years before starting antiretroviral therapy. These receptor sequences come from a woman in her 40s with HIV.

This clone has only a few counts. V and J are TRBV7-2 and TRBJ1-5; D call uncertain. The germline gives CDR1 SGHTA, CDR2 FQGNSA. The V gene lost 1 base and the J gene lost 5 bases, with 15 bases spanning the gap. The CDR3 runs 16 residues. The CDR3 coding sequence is TGTGCCAGCAGCTTAGACCCGGCCCCTGGGGATCAGCCCCAGCATTTT. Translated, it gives CASSLDPAPGDQPQHF. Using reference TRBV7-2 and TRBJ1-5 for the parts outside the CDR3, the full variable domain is GAGVSQSPSNKVTEKGKDVELRCDPISGHTALYWYRQSLGQGLEFLIYFQGNSAPDKSGLPSDRFSAERTGGSVSTLTIQRTQQEDSAVYLCASSLDPAPGDQPQHFGDGTRLSIL.

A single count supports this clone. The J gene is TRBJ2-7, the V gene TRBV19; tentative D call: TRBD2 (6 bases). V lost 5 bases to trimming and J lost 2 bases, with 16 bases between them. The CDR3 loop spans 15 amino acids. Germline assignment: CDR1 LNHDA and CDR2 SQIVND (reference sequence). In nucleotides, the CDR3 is TGTGCCAGTAGTCTAACGGGGCGGGGAGCCTACGAGCAGTACTTC. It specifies CASSLTGRGAYEQYF.

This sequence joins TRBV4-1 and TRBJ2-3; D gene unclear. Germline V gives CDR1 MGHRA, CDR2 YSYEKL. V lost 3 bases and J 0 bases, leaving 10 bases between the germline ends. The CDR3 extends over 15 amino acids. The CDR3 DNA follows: TGCGCCAGCAGCCAGATAGGTTTTAGCACAGATACGCAGTATTTT. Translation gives CASSQIGFSTDTQYF.

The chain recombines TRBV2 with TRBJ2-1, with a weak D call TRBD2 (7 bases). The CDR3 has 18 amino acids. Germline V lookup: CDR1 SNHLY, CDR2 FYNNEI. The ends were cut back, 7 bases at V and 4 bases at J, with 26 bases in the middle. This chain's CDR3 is CASTKSKGGGGPYNEQFF. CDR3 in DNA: TGTGCCAGCACTAAATCGAAGGGGGGAGGGGGACCTTACAATGAGCAGTTCTTC. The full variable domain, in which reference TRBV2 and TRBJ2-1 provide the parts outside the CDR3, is EPEVTQTPSHQVTQMGQEVILRCVPISNHLYFYWYRQILGQKVEFLVSFYNNEISEKSEIFDDQFSVERPDGSNFTLKIRSTKLEDSAMYFCASTKSKGGGGPYNEQFFGPGTRLTVL.

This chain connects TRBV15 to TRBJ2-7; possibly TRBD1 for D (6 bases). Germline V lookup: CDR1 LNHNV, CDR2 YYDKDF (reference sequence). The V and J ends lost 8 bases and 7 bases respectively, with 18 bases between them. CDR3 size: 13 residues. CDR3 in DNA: TGTGCCACCGATATGTGGGGGACAAATGAGCAGTACTTC. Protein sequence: CATDMWGTNEQYF.

DNA of the CDR3: TGTGCCAGCAGTTACTCGAAAATAGGGAACACTGAAGCTTTCTTT. Translating gives CASSYSKIGNTEAFF. This chain links TRBV6-5 with TRBJ1-1; D not certain. The CDR3 spans 15 residues. The V gene lost 0 bases and the J gene lost 1 base, with 9 bases spanning the gap. CDR1 and CDR2 from the germline V gene are MNHEY and SVGAGI.

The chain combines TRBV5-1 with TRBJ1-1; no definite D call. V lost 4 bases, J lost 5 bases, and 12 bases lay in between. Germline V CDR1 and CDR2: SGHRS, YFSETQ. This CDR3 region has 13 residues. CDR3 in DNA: TGCGCCAGCAGCCCATCAGCCGGGACTGAAGCTTTCTTT. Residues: CASSPSAGTEAFF.

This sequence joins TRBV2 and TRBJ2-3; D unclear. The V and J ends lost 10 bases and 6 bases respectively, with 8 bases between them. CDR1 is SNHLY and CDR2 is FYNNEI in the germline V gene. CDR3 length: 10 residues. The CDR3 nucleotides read TGTGCCATCTTCGGGGATACGCAGTATTTT. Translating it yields CAIFGDTQYF.

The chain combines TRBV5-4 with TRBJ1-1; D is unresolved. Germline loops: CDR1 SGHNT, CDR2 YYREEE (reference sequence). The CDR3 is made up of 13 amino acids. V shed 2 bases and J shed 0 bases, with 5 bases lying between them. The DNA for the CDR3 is TGTGCCAGCAGCTTACCCATGAACACTGAAGCTTTCTTT. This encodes CASSLPMNTEAFF.

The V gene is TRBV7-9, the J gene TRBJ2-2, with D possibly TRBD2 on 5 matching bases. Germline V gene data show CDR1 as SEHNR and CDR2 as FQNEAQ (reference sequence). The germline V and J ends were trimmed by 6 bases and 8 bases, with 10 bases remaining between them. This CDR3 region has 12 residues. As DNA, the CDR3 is TGTGCCAGCAGTCCTAGCATAGGGGAGCTGTTTTTT. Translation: CASSPSIGELFF. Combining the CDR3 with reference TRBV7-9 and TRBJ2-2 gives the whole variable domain DTGVSQNPRHKITKRGQNVTFRCDPISEHNRLYWYRQTLGQGPEFLTYFQNEAQLEKSRLLSDRFSAERPKGSFSTLEIQRTEQGDSAMYLCASSPSIGELFFGEGSRLTVL.

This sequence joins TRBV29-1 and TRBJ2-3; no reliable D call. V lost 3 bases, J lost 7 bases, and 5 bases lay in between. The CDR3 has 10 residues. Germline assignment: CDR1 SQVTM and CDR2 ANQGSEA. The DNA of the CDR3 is TGCAGCGTTGATCAAAATACGCAGTATTTT. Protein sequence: CSVDQNTQYF.

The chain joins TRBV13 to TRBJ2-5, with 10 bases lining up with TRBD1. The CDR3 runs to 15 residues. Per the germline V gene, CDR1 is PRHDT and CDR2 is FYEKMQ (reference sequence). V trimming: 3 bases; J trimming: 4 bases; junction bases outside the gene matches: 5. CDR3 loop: CASSFGQGEGETQYF. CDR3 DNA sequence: TGTGCCAGCAGCTTCGGACAGGGGGAGGGAGAGACCCAGTACTTC.

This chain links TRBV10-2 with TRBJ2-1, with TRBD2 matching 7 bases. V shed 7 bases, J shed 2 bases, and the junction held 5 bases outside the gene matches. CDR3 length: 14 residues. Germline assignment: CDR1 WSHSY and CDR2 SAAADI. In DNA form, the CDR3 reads TGCGCCAGCACTCTAGCGGACCCCTACAATGAGCAGTTCTTC. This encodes CASTLADPYNEQFF.

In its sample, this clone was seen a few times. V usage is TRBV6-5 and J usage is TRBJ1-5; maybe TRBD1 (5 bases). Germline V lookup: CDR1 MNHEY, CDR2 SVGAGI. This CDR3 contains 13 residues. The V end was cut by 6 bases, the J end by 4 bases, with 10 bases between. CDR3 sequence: CASSPGPNQPQHF. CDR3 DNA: TGTGCCAGCAGCCCGGGACCGAATCAGCCCCAGCATTTT.

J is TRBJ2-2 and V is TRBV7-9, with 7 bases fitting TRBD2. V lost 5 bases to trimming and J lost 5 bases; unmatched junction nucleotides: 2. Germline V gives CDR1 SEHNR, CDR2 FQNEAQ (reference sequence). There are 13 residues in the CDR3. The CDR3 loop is CASSPGGTGELFF. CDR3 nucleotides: TGTGCCAGCAGCCCCGGGGGGACCGGGGAGCTGTTTTTT.

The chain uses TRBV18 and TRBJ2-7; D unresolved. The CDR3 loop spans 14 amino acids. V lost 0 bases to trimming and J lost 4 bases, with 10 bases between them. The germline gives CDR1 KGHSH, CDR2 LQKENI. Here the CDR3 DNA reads TGTGCCAGCTCACCACCGGGCCGAGAGTACGAGCAGTACTTC. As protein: CASSPPGREYEQYF.

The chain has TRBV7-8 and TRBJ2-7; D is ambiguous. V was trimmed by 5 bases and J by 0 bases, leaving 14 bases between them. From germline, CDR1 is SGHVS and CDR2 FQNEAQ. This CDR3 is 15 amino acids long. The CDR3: CASSAPTSSSYEQYF. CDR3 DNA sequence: TGTGCCAGCAGCGCACCCACATCTAGCTCCTACGAGCAGTACTTC.

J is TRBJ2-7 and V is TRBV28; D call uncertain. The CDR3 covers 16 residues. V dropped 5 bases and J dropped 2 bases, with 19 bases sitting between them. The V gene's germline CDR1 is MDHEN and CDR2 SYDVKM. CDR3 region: CASSMPESLETYEQYF. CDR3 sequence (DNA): TGTGCCAGCAGTATGCCCGAGTCCCTCGAGACCTACGAGCAGTACTTC.

CDR3 amino acids: CASSQEGNQPQHF. Written as DNA, the CDR3 is TGTGCCAGCAGCCAGGAGGGCAATCAGCCCCAGCATTTT. The chain combines TRBV7-9 with TRBJ1-5; D call uncertain. This CDR3 comprises 13 residues. V lost 5 bases and J lost 2, with 7 bases in between. Germline CDR1 and CDR2: SEHNR and FQNEAQ (reference sequence).

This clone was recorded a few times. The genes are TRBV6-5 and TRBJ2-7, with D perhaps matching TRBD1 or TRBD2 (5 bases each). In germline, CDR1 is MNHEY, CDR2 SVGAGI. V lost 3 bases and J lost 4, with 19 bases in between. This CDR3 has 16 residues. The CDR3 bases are TGTGCCAGCAGTTATGGGTCCGGGACGACCCCTTACGAGCAGTACTTC. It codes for CASSYGSGTTPYEQYF.

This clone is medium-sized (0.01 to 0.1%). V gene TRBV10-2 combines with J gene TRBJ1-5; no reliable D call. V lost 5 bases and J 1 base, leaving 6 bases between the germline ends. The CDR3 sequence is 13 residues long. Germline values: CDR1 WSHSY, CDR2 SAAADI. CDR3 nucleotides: TGCGCCAGCAGTTATGGAAGCAATCAGCCCCAGCATTTT. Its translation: CASSYGSNQPQHF.

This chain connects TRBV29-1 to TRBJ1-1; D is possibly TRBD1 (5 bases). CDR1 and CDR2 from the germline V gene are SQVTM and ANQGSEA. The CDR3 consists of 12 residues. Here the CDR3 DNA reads TGCAGTGCCCGGGACGGGAACACTGAAGCTTTCTTT. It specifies CSARDGNTEAFF.

The DNA for the CDR3 is TGTGCCAGTACCGCTGTCCTCTCTGGGGCCAACGTCCTGACTTTC. Its protein is CASTAVLSGANVLTF. The chain is built from TRBV19 and TRBJ2-6; D gene unclear. Germline CDR1 and CDR2: LNHDA and SQIVND (reference sequence). The ends were cut back, 7 bases at V and 0 bases at J, with 10 bases in the middle. The CDR3 sequence is 15 residues long.

The CDR3 here is CSVPKGGRLNYGYTF. CDR3 sequence (DNA): TGCAGCGTCCCGAAGGGGGGGCGACTTAACTATGGCTACACCTTC. V and J are TRBV29-1 and TRBJ1-2, with D tentatively TRBD1 (6 bases). V was trimmed by 6 bases and J by 1 base, leaving 18 bases between them. CDR1 is SQVTM and CDR2 is ANQGSEA in the germline V gene. This CDR3 comprises 15 residues.

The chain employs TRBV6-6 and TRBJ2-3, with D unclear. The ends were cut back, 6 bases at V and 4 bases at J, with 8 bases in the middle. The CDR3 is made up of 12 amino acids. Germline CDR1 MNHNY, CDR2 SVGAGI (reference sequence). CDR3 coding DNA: TGTGCCAGCAGAGAAAAGTCAGATACGCAGTATTTT. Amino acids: CASREKSDTQYF.

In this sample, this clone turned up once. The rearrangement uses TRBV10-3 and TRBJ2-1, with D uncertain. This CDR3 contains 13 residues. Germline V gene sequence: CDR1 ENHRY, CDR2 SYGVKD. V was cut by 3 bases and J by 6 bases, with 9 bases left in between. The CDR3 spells CAISESLFNEQFF. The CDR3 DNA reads TGTGCCATCAGTGAATCCCTTTTCAATGAGCAGTTCTTC.

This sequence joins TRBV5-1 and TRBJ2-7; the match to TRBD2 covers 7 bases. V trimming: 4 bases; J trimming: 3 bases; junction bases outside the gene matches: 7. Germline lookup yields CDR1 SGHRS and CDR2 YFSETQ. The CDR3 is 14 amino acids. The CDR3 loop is CASSPGTTIYEQYF. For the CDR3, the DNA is TGCGCCAGCAGCCCCGGGACTACTATCTACGAGCAGTACTTC.